Here is one T cell receptor (beta chain) with its context. The antigen it binds to is not known. Qualities for individual bases were not recorded, and no much larger clone is one base off. The CDR3 spans 14 residues, from the cysteine through the phenylalanine. CDR3 DNA only is kept here, 42 bases in frame from base 1. V is reduced by 4 bases and J by 4 bases, leaving a spacing of 13 bases between them. CDR1 and CDR2 were assigned from the germline V gene as LGHNA and YNFKEQ. The sample originates from a study of blood T cell repertoires in COVID-19 (dated by TCRdb to the early 2020s). In the study overall: Samples covering the acute and convalescent phases of COVID-19 were provided by collaborators in the United States, Italy and Spain. The material from the prospective study consisted of cDNA or gDNA derived from T cells, B-cell-depleted T cells, or PBMCs. Deeply sampled blood TCRbeta repertoires from subjects exposed to, actively infected with, or recovered from COVID-19 were included in the dataset. The repertoires were released in a freely available public database meant as a resource for research on the immune response to SARS-CoV-2. The samples were drawn from the first 160 participants of the ongoing ImmuneRACE study and from under 1,500 subjects provided by 6 global collaborators. The sample metadata nearly always contained a de-identified subject ID, COVID-19 status, age in years and sex. Where available, HLA class I and class II types were obtained from metadata supplied by the sample provider rather than from assay-based typing.

Overall results and qualifications from the work: Clinical and demographic metadata were provided uncurated, with the amount varying by source and participant.

TCRbeta CDR3 regions were amplified from genomic DNA by means of the immunoSEQ Assay, a bias-controlled multiplex PCR. On the study's bioinformatics: The number of nucleated cells in each sample was estimated by amplification of reference gene primers within the assay. Sequence reads were collapsed and filtered to measure the absolute abundance of every unique TCRbeta CDR3 rearrangement. For each sample, productive Simpson clonality was calculated as the square root of Simpson's diversity index over productive rearrangements. TCRdb obtained this table from immuneACCESS and retained in-frame rearrangements with V and J assigned. These tables miss some clones; where compared with another copy, unresolved V genes account for less than half of the shortfall, and the remainder is unexplained. V and J calls and clone size are copied from that table; D and trimming were computed from the DNA. The sample data list 50,000 to 65,000 clones, and 85% of these were observed just once. Together, the top ten hold 5.3% of the sample.

The collaborating institutions used their own protocols to collect whole blood in K2EDTA tubes. Collaborator samples were shipped for TCRbeta analysis as frozen whole blood, isolated PBMCs, or DNA extracted from either sample type. The chain employs TRBV4-2 and TRBJ1-1; the D gene is possibly TRBD1, with 5 bases matching. This receptor was obtained from a man aged 70 or older with acute or convalescent COVID-19. The sample consisted of peripheral blood. In nucleotides, the sequence is TGTGCCAGCAGCCCCCAGGGCAGGAGCACTGAAGCTTTCTTT. It specifies CASSPQGRSTEAFF.